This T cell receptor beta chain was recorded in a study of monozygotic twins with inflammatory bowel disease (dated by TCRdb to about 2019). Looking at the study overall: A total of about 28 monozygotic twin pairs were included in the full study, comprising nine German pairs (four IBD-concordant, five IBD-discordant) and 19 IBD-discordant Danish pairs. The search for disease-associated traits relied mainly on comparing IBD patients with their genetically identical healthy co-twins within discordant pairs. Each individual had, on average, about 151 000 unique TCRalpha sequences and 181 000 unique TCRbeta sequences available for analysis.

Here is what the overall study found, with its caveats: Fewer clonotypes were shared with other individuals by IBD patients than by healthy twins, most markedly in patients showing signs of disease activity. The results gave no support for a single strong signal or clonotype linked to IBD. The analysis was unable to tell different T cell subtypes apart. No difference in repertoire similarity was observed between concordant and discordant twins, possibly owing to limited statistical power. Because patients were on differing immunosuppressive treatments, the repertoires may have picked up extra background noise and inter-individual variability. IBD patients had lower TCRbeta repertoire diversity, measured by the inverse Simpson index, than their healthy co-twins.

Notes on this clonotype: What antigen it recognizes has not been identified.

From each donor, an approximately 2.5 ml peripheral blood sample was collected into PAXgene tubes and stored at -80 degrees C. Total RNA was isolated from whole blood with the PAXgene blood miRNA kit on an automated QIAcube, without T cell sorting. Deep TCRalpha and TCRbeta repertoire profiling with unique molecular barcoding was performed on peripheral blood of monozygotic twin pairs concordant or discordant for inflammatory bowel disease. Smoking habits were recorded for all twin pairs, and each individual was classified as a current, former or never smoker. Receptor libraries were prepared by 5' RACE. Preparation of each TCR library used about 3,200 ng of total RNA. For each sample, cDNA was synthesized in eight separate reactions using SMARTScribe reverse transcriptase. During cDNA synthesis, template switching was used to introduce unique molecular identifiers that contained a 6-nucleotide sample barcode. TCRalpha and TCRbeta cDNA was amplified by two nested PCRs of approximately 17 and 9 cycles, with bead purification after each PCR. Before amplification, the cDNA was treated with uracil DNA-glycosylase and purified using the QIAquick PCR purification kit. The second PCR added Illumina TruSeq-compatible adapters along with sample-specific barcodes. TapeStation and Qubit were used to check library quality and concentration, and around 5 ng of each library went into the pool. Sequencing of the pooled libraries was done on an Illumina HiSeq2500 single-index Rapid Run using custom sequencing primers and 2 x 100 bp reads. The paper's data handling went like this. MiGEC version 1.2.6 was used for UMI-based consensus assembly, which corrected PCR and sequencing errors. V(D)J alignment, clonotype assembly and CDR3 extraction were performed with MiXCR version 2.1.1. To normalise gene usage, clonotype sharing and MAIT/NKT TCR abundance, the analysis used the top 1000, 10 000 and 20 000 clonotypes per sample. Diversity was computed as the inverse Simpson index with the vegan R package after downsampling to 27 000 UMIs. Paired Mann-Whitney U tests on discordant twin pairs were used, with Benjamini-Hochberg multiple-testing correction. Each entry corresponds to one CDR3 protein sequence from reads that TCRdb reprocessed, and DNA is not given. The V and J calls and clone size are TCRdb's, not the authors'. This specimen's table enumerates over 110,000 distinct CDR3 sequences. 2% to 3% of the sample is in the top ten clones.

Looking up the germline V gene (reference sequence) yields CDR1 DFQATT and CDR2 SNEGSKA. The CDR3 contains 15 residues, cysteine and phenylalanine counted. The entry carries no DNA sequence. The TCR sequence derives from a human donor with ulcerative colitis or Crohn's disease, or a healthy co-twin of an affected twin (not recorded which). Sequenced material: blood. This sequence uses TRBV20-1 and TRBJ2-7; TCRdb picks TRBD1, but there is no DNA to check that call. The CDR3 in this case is CSARDVPGQAYEQYF.